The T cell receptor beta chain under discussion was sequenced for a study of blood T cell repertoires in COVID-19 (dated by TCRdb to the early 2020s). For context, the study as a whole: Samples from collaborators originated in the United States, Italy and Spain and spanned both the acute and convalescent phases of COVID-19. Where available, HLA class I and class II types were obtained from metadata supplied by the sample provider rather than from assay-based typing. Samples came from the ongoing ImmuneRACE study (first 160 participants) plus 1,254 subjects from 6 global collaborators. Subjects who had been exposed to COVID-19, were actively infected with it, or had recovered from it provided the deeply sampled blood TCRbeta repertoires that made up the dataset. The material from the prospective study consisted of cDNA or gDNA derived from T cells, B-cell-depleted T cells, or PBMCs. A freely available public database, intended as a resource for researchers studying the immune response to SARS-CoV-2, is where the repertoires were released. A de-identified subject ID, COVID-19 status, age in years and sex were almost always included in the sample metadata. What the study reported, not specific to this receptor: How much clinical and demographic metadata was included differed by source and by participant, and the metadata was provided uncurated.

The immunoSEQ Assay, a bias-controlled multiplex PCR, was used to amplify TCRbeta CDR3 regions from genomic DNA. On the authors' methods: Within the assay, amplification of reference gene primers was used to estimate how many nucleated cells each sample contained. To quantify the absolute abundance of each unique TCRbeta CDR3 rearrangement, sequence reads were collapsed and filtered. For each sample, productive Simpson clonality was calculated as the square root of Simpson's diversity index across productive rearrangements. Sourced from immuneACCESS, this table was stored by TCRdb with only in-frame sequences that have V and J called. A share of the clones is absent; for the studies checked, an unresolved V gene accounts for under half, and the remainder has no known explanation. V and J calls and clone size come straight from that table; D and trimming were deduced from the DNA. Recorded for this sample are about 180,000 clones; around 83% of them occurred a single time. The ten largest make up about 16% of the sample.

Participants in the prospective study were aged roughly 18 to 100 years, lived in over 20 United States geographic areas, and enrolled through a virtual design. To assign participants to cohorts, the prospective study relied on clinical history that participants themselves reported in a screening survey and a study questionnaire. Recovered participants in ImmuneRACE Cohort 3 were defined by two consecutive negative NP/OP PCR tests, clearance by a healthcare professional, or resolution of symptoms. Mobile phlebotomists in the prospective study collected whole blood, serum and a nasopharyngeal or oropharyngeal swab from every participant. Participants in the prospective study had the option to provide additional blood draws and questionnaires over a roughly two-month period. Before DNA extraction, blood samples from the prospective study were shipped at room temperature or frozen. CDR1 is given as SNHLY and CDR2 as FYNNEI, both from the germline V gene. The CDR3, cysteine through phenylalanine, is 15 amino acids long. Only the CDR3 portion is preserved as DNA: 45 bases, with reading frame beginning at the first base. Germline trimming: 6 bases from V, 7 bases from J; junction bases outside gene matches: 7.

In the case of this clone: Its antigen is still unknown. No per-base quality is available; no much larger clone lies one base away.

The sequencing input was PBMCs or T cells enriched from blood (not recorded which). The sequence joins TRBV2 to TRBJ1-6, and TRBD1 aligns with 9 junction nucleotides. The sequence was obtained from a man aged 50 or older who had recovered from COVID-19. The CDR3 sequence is CASSPGQGRNSPLHF. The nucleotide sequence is TGTGCCAGCAGCCCGGGACAGGGTAGGAATTCACCCCTCCACTTT.